This T cell receptor (beta chain) was recorded in a study of tumor-infiltrating lymphocytes in primary liver carcinoma. In the study overall: The patients included men and women who were aged 30 to 69 years. Study findings and constraints: The study found only about 7-24% of top clones in all five tumor regions. Blood's top-250-clone fraction was significantly lower than that of tumors (p = 0.039).

The CDR3 has 14 amino acids. V shed 5 bases and J shed 1 base, with 9 bases lying between them. Looked up from germline, CDR1 is MDHEN and CDR2 is SYDVKM. Joint extraction of RNA and DNA used about 17-33 mg of bulk tissue that was unsorted. All tumor samples contained more than 85% viable tumor cells. Reverse transcription of approximately 500 ng total RNA with a constant-region primer produced TCR beta cDNA. Amplification in three nested multiplex PCR rounds with slightly modified ARM-PCR gave rise to TCR beta libraries. With TRBV1-TRBV30 forward primers and a C-beta reverse primer, the first two PCR rounds were run for about 10 cycles each. TCRdb used MiXCR to reprocess the multiplex PCR reads, holding one entry per CDR3 protein. The sample contains 99,000 or so distinct CDR3 sequences, roughly 80% of which appear only once. Concerning this clonotype itself: Antigen unknown. Since a much larger clone is just one base distant, this may be a read error.

The J gene is TRBJ1-3, the V gene TRBV28, with D unclear. This sequence originates from a man aged 40-49 years with primary liver carcinoma and hepatitis B virus infection. Source material: liver tumor tissue from sampling region 3. The subset: tumor region T3, left-lateral pole. The DNA for the CDR3 is TGTGCCAGCAGTGTGAGCGGGTCTGGAAACACCATATATTTT. Protein product: CASSVSGSGNTIYF.